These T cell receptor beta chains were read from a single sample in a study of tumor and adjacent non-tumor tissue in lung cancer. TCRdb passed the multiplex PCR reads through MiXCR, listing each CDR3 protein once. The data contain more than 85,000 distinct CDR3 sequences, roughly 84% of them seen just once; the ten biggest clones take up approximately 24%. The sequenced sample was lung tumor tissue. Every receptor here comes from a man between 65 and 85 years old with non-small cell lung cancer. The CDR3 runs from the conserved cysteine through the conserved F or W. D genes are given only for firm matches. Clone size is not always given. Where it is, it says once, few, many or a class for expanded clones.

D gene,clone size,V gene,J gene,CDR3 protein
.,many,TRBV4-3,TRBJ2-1,CASSQQTGAYNEQFF
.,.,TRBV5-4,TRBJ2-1,CASSTDRGEQFF
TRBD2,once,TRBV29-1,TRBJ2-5,CSVDRLAVGKETHYF
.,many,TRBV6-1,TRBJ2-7,CASLKGPEQYF
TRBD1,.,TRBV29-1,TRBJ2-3,CTLLPHVTGGGTDTQYF
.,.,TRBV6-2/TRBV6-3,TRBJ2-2,CASYLGQGSTGELLF
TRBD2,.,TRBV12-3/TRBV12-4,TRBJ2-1,CASRKTSGGAISTYNEQFF
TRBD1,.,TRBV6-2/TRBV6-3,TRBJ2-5,CSSSPRGQGTRETQYF
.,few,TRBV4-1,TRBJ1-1,CASSQASNTEAFF
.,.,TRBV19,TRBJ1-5,CASSIGGTGLSNQPQHF
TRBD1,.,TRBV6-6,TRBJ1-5,CASTYFGWGQSSNQPQHF
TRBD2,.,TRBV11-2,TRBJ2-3,CASSLISRLAGGASANTQYF
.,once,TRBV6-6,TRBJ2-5,CARSLMDTQYF
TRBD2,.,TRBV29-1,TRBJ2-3,CSAYGTSGTNTQYF
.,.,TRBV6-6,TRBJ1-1,CASKRQGNNEAFF
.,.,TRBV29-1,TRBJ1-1,CSVGGEGYTEIFF
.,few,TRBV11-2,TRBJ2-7,CVSSLYGPEQYF
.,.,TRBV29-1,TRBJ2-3,CSPGQAGNTQYF
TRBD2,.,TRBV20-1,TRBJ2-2,CSVLSGLAGTGELFF
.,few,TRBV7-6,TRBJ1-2,CASSQGGGYTF
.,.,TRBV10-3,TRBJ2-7,CAIKETWKSGEQYF
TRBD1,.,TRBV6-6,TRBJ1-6,CASRHSTGGPSSYNSYLHF
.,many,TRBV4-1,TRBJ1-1,CASSQVGVRTEAFF
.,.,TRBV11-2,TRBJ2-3,CASILTLGSNTQYF
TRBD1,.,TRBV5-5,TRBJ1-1,CANTGQIRGTEAFF
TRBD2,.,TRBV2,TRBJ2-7,CASSLTSGETYEQYF
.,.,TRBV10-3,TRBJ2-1,CAISDLQSGSSYNEQFF
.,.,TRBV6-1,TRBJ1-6,CASSEICNSPLHF